The entry below describes one T cell receptor beta chain. What it binds is not known. Per the germline V gene, CDR1 is MGHRA and CDR2 is YSYEKL. The trim removed 6 bases at V and 4 bases at J, leaving 10 bases unmatched. The CDR3 covers 16 residues. The study drew the donors from its approximately 120-subject validation cohort, separate from the roughly 700-subject first cohort. Generated by immunoSEQ multiplex PCR, the TCRdb table keeps only in-frame clones and is missing some. Of 180,000 or so clones detected, around nine tenths appear once; the ten largest clones hold 1.4%. This sample stems from a study of cytomegalovirus exposure and HLA in healthy donors. Study conclusions and caveats: First-cohort TCR clusters tended to co-occur in the 120 or so validation repertoires, a later analysis found. The study found most TCR sequences rare, yet found some public TCRs in many donors. Among TCR beta chains, those listed as cytomegalovirus-associated numbered more than 150.

What was sequenced was PBMCs. The rearrangement joins TRBV4-1 to TRBJ2-7, with 12 bases matching TRBD2. This clonotype was obtained from a woman in her 30s in good health and CMV-seronegative. The CDR3 nucleotides are TGCGCCAGCAGTGTTCTTTCTAGCGGGGGGGTTTACGAGCAGTACTTC. Translating gives CASSVLSSGGVYEQYF.